This T cell receptor beta chain was profiled in a study of cytomegalovirus exposure and HLA in healthy donors. The overall study: Prior work identified more than 90 million unique TCR beta sequences in around 170 million T cells. Regarding the study as a whole: As a later analysis showed, a missense DCLRE1C variant was linked to trimming of TCR beta V- and J-genes. A reported reduction in N-insertions relative to the 666-donor mean was seen in an Asian-associated ancestry cluster in a later analysis.

Of note for this clone: Antigen unknown.

Researchers ran the PCR with 60 Vbeta and 13 Jbeta primers. TCRdb keeps only in-frame clones here, not all; method: immunoSEQ multiplex PCR. The sample consists of more than 100,000 clones, approximately 87% of them appearing once. Germline assignment: CDR1 MDHEN and CDR2 SYDVKM. The CDR3 covers 13 residues. V was shortened by 5 bases and J by 11 bases, with 13 bases between the two germline ends. The sequence was obtained from a woman between 25 and 40 years old in good health and CMV-seronegative. The genes are TRBV28 and TRBJ1-6; the D is unclear. The source material was PBMCs. Here the CDR3 reads CASSLFNVPPLHF. CDR3 sequence (DNA): TGTGCCAGCAGTCTTTTTAATGTTCCACCCCTCCACTTT.